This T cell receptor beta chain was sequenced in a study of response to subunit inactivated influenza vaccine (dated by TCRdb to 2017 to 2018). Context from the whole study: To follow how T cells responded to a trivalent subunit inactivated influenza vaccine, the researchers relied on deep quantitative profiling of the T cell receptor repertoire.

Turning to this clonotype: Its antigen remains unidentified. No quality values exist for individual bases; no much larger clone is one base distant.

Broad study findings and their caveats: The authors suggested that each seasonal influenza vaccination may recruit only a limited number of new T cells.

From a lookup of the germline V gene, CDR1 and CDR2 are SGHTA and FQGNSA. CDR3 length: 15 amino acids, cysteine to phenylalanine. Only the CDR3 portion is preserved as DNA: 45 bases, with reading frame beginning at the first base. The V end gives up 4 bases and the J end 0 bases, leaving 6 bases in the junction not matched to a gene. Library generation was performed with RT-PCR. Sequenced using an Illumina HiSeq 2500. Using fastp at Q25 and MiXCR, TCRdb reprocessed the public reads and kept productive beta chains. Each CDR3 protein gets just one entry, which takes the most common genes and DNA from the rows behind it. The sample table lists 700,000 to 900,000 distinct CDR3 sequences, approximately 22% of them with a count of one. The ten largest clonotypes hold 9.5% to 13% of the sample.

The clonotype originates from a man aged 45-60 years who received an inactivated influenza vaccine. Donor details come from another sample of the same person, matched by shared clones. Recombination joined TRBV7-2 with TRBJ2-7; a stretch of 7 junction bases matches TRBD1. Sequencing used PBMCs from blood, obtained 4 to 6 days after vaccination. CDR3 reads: CASSSWTGDSYEQYF. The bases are TGTGCCAGCAGCTCCTGGACAGGTGACTCCTACGAGCAGTACTTC. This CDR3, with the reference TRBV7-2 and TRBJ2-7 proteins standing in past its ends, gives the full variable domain GAGVSQSPSNKVTEKGKDVELRCDPISGHTALYWYRQSLGQGLEFLIYFQGNSAPDKSGLPSDRFSAERTGGSVSTLTIQRTQQEDSAVYLCASSSWTGDSYEQYFGPGTRLTVT.